This T cell receptor (beta chain) was obtained from a study of immune evolution from preneoplasia to lung adenocarcinoma. General study points: Highest clonality occurred in KRAS-mutant, not EGFR-mutant or double wild-type, nodules.

Sequencing was performed with immunoSEQ multiplex PCR; in TCRdb, only in-frame clones are kept and a portion is missing. The sample has more than 8,500 clones, around 89% seen once. The CDR3 sequence is 13 residues long. V was clipped by 6 bases and J by 3 bases; unmatched bases: 0. From germline, CDR1 is LNHDA and CDR2 SQIVND (reference sequence). This clone has just one count. No antigen is known for it. J is TRBJ2-5 and V is TRBV19; TRBD2 matches 11 bases. This clonotype was obtained from a person aged 65-85 years with invasive lung adenocarcinoma. Sequencing used FFPE invasive lung adenocarcinoma tissue. This CDR3 reads CASRLAGEETQYF. CDR3 nucleotides: TGTGCCAGTAGACTAGCGGGAGAAGAGACCCAGTACTTC.